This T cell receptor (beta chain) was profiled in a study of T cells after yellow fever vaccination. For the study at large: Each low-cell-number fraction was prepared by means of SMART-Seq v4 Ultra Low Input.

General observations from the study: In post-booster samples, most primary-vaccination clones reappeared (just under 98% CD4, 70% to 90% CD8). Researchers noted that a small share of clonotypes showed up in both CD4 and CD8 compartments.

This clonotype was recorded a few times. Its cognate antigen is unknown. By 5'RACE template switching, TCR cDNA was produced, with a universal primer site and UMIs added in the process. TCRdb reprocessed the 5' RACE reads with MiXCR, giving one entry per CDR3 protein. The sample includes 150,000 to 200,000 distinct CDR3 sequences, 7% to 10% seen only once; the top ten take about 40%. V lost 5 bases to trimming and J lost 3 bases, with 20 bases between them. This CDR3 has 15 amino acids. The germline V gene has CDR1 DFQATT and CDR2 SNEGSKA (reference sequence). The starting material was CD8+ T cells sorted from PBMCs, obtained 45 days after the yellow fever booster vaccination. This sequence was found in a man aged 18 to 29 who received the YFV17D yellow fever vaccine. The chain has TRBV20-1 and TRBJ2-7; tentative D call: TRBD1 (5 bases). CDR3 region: CSAAPLDTNNYEQYF. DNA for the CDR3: TGCAGTGCTGCCCCGCTGGACACGAACAACTACGAGCAGTACTTC.